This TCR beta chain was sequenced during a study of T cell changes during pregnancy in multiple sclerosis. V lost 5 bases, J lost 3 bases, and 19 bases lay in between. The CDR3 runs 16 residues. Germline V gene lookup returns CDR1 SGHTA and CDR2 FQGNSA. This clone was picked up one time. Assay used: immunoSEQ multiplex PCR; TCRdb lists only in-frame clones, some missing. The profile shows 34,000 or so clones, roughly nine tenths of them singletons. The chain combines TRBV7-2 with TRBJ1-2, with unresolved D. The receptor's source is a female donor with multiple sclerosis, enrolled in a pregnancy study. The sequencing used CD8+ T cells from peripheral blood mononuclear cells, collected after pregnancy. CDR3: CASSAGETSKDYGYTF. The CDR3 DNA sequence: TGTGCCAGCAGCGCAGGTGAAACATCCAAAGACTATGGCTACACCTTC.